Listed below are T cell receptor beta chains from one sample, sequenced in a study of OX40 agonist ivuxolimab in advanced cancers. TCRdb keeps only in-frame clones here, not all; method: immunoSEQ multiplex PCR. This table holds about 150,000 clones, under 95% found once. The source was CD4+ or CD8+ T cells sorted from blood, collected in a trial of the OX40 agonist ivuxolimab. These receptors were taken from an adult with an advanced solid tumor such as melanoma, head and neck, liver or kidney cancer. Both conserved end residues are part of each CDR3.

j_gene	v_gene	CDR3aa
TRBJ1-5	TRBV29-1	CSVLQGNQPQHF
TRBJ2-7	TRBV5-4	CASSVRTDEQYF
TRBJ2-7	TRBV13	CASSLGTGGDEQYF
TRBJ1-1	TRBV27	CASSDRGEAFF
TRBJ2-1	TRBV5-4	CASGRRDRTYNEQFF
TRBJ1-2	TRBV7-2	CASSLGWDRGDGYTF
TRBJ2-3	TRBV5-1	CASSLSPSSAGSADTQYF
TRBJ1-2	TRBV5-1	CASSLSWASNYGYTF
TRBJ1-2	TRBV25-1	CASRHPGQGGYTF
TRBJ2-7	TRBV7-9	CASSLGTGLEQYF
TRBJ2-7	TRBV4-1	CASSLRPGLAAYEQYF
TRBJ2-1	TRBV4-2	CASSQHPRGLDFEQFF
TRBJ2-7	TRBV4-3	CASSQAWTASYEQYF
TRBJ1-4	TRBV13	CASSKRQAPNEKLFF
TRBJ1-2	TRBV6-5	CASKRTGEDYGYTF
TRBJ2-3	TRBV7-8	CASSLQERIITDTQYF
TRBJ1-3	TRBV28	CASSFRGPGGRPGNTIYF
TRBJ1-2	TRBV11-2	CASSPEVGGNYGYTF
TRBJ2-7	TRBV18	CASSPLAGDRLEQYF
TRBJ1-2	TRBV5-4	CASSLRGWDGYTF
TRBJ1-2	TRBV4-3	CASSPAGPKGYYGYTF
TRBJ2-1	TRBV2	CASSPPSGGYNEQFF
TRBJ1-3	TRBV28	CASSLPLPGPGNTIYF
TRBJ2-1	TRBV9	CASSPSSGAYGEQFF
TRBJ1-1	TRBV7-2	CASSLRGNTEAFF
TRBJ2-2	TRBV4-1	CASSQDSQGYAGELFF
TRBJ1-5	TRBV29-1	CSVQGASNQPQHF
TRBJ1-3	TRBV9	CASSYGEALHSGNTIYF
TRBJ2-7	TRBV7-8	CASSLLVGDPYEQYF
TRBJ2-7	TRBV7-2	CASSLVDRGTYEQYF
TRBJ2-3	TRBV7-8	CASSLADGLGDTQYF
TRBJ2-1	TRBV5-1	CASSLVGHVNNEQFF
TRBJ2-1	TRBV7-3	CASSLAGARNEQFF
TRBJ1-4	TRBV5-1	CASSPPGQGYEKLFF
TRBJ2-7	TRBV28	CASLRVGSSYEQYF
TRBJ2-1	TRBV7-2	CASSAGTSGYNEQFF
TRBJ1-6	TRBV5-1	CASSFRTGGRNSPLHF
TRBJ1-3	TRBV11-2	CASSPEGVSGNTIYF
TRBJ2-1	TRBV21-1	CASSLPCPQSLAGEDNEQFF
TRBJ2-7	TRBV9	CASSPQGAPGQFYEQYF
TRBJ1-5	TRBV28	CASRSPLRGGQPQHF
TRBJ1-1	TRBV5-1	CASSPPGARRTEAFF
TRBJ2-3	TRBV10-1	CASSEGVAGGGDTQYF
TRBJ2-1	TRBV19	CASRTSGRARVSPSSYNEQFF
TRBJ2-5	TRBV7-2	CASSSILTETQYF
TRBJ2-1	TRBV6-5	CASSYGTPPNEQFF
TRBJ2-7	TRBV10-3	CAISESGAGKASEQYF
TRBJ2-5	TRBV5-1	CASSTQETQYF
TRBJ1-6	TRBV9	CASSEGFYNSPLHF
TRBJ1-2	TRBV11-2	CASSPGGYGYTF